This record covers a single T cell receptor beta chain. Its specificity is unknown. The V gene's germline CDR1 is SNHLY and CDR2 FYNNEI. With 8 bases removed from V and 1 base from J, the gap between germline ends came to 17 bases. The CDR3 is 15 residues long. The sample belongs to a study of cytomegalovirus exposure and HLA in healthy donors. Study-level background: Within an early data release were 65 million to 90 million unique TCRs drawn from HLA-typed donors. Whole-study findings and limits: Analysis was performed later, and it showed HLA-associated TCR beta chains to be more clonally expanded than equally common others. Cytomegalovirus status was reportedly diagnosed by the classifier with high specificity and sensitivity. Trimming of TCR beta V- and J-genes showed a link, identified in a later analysis, to a missense DCLRE1C variant.

The PCR ran on 60 Vbeta and 13 Jbeta primers. The repertoire was sequenced with immunoSEQ multiplex PCR; TCRdb's copy has only in-frame clones and lacks some. The repertoire holds 200,000 to 250,000 clones, less than 85% seen once, with 0.55% to 0.75% in the top ten. This rearrangement joins TRBV2 to TRBJ1-1, with D possibly matching TRBD1 (6 bases). The receptor's source is a man aged 18 to 30 in good health and CMV-seronegative. The material sequenced was PBMCs. CDR3 loop: CASQRRGGRNTEAFF. For the CDR3, the DNA is TGTGCCAGCCAGAGGAGGGGGGGCAGGAACACTGAAGCTTTCTTT. Combining the CDR3 with reference TRBV2 and TRBJ1-1 gives the whole variable domain EPEVTQTPSHQVTQMGQEVILRCVPISNHLYFYWYRQILGQKVEFLVSFYNNEISEKSEIFDDQFSVERPDGSNFTLKIRSTKLEDSAMYFCASQRRGGRNTEAFFGQGTRLTVV.